A selection of T cell receptor beta chains follows, all from one sample in a study of shared clonotypes between healthy human individuals. Generated by immunoSEQ multiplex PCR, the TCRdb table keeps only in-frame clones and is missing some. The sample shows roughly 2.2 million clones, under 95% of them seen only once. The sample was naive CD4+ T cells from PBMCs. The receptors stem from a man between 18 and 35 years old in good health. Some clones in this sample may be carry-over from other donors' samples. Each CDR3 is given with its conserved first and last residue. Fields, in order: CDR3 protein, CDR3 DNA, J gene, V gene, D gene. The D gene is left open where the match is weak.

CDR3 protein: CASSLGGGRGTGELFF
CDR3 DNA: TGTGCCAGCAGCTTAGGGGGCGGGAGAGGCACCGGGGAGCTGTTTTTT
J gene: TRBJ2-2
V gene: TRBV7-2
D gene: TRBD2

CDR3 protein: CASTRSGTDYNEQFF
CDR3 DNA: TGCGCCAGCACCCGGTCGGGGACAGACTACAATGAGCAGTTCTTC
J gene: TRBJ2-1
V gene: TRBV5-1
D gene: TRBD1

CDR3 protein: CASSLGGGYDNEQFF
CDR3 DNA: TGTGCCAGCAGCTTAGGCGGGGGGTATGACAATGAGCAGTTCTTC
J gene: TRBJ2-1
V gene: TRBV11-2
D gene: TRBD2

CDR3 protein: CASSPQPGPSRFF
CDR3 DNA: TGTGCCAGCAGCCCCCAACCGGGCCCCTCGCGGTTCTTC
J gene: TRBJ2-1
V gene: TRBV7-2
D gene: -

CDR3 protein: CASEGRGTGKLFF
CDR3 DNA: TGTGCCAGCGAAGGTCGGGGGACGGGAAAACTGTTTTTT
J gene: TRBJ1-4
V gene: TRBV6-6
D gene: -

CDR3 protein: CASSARLSGRPSTDTQYF
CDR3 DNA: TGCGCCAGCAGCGCCAGACTTAGCGGGAGGCCCAGCACAGATACGCAGTATTTT
J gene: TRBJ2-3
V gene: TRBV5-1
D gene: TRBD2

CDR3 protein: CASSLWSTEGLATNPTSTDTQYF
CDR3 DNA: TGTGCCAGCAGTTTATGGTCCACAGAAGGACTAGCCACAAACCCGACGAGCACAGATACGCAGTATTTT
J gene: TRBJ2-3
V gene: TRBV27
D gene: TRBD2

CDR3 protein: CASSIASGELFF
CDR3 DNA: TGTGCCAGTAGTATAGCCAGCGGGGAGCTGTTTTTT
J gene: TRBJ2-2
V gene: TRBV19
D gene: -

CDR3 protein: CASRRTGGFGEAFF
CDR3 DNA: TGTGCCAGCAGGCGGACAGGGGGCTTTGGTGAAGCTTTCTTT
J gene: TRBJ1-1
V gene: TRBV28
D gene: TRBD1

CDR3 protein: CASSYGSYGYTF
CDR3 DNA: TGTGCCAGCAGCTACGGGTCCTATGGCTACACCTTC
J gene: TRBJ1-2
V gene: TRBV7-9
D gene: -

CDR3 protein: CASSSLYEQYF
CDR3 DNA: TGTGCCAGCAGCTCCCTGTACGAGCAGTACTTC
J gene: TRBJ2-7
V gene: TRBV7-2
D gene: -

CDR3 protein: CASSLTGLAGGEQYF
CDR3 DNA: TGTGCCAGCTCACTGACGGGACTAGCGGGAGGCGAGCAGTACTTC
J gene: TRBJ2-7
V gene: TRBV18
D gene: TRBD2

CDR3 protein: CASSFVRGGFGNTIYF
CDR3 DNA: TGTGCCAGCAGCTTCGTCCGAGGGGGGTTTGGAAACACCATATATTTT
J gene: TRBJ1-3
V gene: TRBV11-2
D gene: -

CDR3 protein: CASSEGQGTGERNEQFF
CDR3 DNA: TGTGCCAGCAGCGAGGGACAAGGGACAGGTGAACGCAATGAGCAGTTCTTC
J gene: TRBJ2-1
V gene: TRBV9
D gene: TRBD1

CDR3 protein: CASSSEGRGVYEQYF
CDR3 DNA: TGTGCCAGCAGCTCAGAGGGTCGCGGAGTCTACGAGCAGTACTTC
J gene: TRBJ2-7
V gene: TRBV7-9
D gene: -

CDR3 protein: CASSVVTSGKRETQYF
CDR3 DNA: TGTGCCAGCAGCGTAGTGACTAGCGGGAAGAGGGAGACCCAGTACTTC
J gene: TRBJ2-5
V gene: TRBV9
D gene: TRBD2

CDR3 protein: CASSFSTGEETQYF
CDR3 DNA: TGTGCCAGCAGCTTTTCAACGGGAGAAGAGACCCAGTACTTC
J gene: TRBJ2-5
V gene: TRBV11-3
D gene: -

CDR3 protein: CASSLGRVGYTF
CDR3 DNA: TGTGCCAGCAGCTTAGGGAGGGTTGGCTACACCTTC
J gene: TRBJ1-2
V gene: TRBV11-2
D gene: -